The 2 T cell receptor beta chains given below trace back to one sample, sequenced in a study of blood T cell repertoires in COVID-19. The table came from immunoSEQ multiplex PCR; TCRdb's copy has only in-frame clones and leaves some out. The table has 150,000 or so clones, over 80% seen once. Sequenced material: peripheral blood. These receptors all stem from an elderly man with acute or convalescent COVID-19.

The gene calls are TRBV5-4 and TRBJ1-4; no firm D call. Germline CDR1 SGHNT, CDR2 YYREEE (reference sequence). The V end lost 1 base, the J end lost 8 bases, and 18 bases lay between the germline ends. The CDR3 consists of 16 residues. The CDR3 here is CASSLFGWPGKEKLFF. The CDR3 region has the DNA TGTGCCAGCAGCTTGTTCGGGTGGCCGGGGAAGGAAAAACTGTTTTTT.

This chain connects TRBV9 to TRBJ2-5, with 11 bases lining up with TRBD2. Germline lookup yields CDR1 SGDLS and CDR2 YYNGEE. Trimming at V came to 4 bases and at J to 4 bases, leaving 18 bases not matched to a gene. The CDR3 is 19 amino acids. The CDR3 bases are TGTGCCAGCAGCCTTGGTAGGGGGACTAGCGGAACGCGGATAGAGACCCAGTACTTC. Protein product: CASSLGRGTSGTRIETQYF. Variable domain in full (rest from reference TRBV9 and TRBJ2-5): DSGVTQTPKHLITATGQRVTLRCSPRSGDLSVYWYQQSLDQGLQFLIQYYNGEERAKGNILERFSAQQFPDLHSELNLSSLELGDSALYFCASSLGRGTSGTRIETQYFGPGTRLLVL.